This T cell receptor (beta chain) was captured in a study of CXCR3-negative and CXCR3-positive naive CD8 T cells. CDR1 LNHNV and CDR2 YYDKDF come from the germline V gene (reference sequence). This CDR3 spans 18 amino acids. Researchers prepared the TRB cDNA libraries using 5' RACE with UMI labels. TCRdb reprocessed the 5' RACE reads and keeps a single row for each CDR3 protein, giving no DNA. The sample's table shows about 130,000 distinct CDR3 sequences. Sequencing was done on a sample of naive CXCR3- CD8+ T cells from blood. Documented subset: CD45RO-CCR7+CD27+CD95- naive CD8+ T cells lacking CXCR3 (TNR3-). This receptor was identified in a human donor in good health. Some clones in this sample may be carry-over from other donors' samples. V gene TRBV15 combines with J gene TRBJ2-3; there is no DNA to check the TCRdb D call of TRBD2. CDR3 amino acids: CATSGGSGGYSSTDTQYF. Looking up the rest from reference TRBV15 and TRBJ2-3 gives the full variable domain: DAMVIQNPRYQVTQFGKPVTLSCSQTLNHNVMYWYQQKSSQAPKLLFHYYDKDFNNEADTPDNFQSRRPNTSFCFLDIRSPGLGDTAMYLCATSGGSGGYSSTDTQYFGPGTRLTVL.